These 30 T cell receptor beta chains came from one sample sequenced in a study of cytomegalovirus exposure and HLA in healthy donors. Researchers ran the PCR with 60 Vbeta and 13 Jbeta primers. The assay was immunoSEQ multiplex PCR, and TCRdb's table has in-frame clones only and misses some. Among around 110,000 clones listed, approximately 70% were seen once. The sequenced sample was PBMCs. The receptors were gathered from a woman between 40 and 55 years old in good health and CMV-seropositive.

The rearrangement uses TRBV7-9 and TRBJ1-1; TRBD1 matches at 8 bases. The germline V gene has CDR1 SEHNR and CDR2 FQNEAQ (reference sequence). The CDR3 length is 15 residues. Losses at the gene ends were 6 bases for V and 3 bases for J; bases not matched to a gene: 9. The CDR3 bases are TGTGCCAGCAGTTTCTTTCGACAGGGGTACACTGAAGCTTTCTTT. Translation: CASSFFRQGYTEAFF.

The V and J genes are TRBV5-1 and TRBJ2-7; 8 bases are shared with TRBD1. The germline V gene encodes CDR1 SGHRS and CDR2 YFSETQ. This CDR3 spans 15 amino acids. Unmatched junction bases numbered 8, after V lost 0 bases and J lost 6 bases. The CDR3 here is CASSLERTGLSEQYF. The CDR3 region has the DNA TGCGCCAGCAGCTTGGAAAGGACAGGGCTTAGCGAGCAGTACTTC.

This clone was picked up a small number of times. The rearrangement joins TRBV5-6 to TRBJ2-7, with D unresolved. The CDR3 contains 16 residues. Germline V gives CDR1 SGHDT, CDR2 YYEEEE. Trimming shortened V by 0 bases and J by 3 bases, and 16 bases separated the two germline ends. CDR3 sequence reads: CASSLGAKKNLYEQYF. The CDR3 nucleotides read TGTGCCAGCAGCTTGGGGGCCAAGAAAAACCTCTACGAGCAGTACTTC.

The CDR3 loop is CASSLGTSGEQYF. As DNA, the CDR3 is TGTGCCAGCAGCTTAGGGACTAGCGGAGAGCAGTACTTC. The chain employs TRBV7-3 and TRBJ2-7; 11 bases fit TRBD2. CDR1 SGHTA and CDR2 FQGTGA come from the germline V gene. The CDR3 sequence is 13 residues long. V lost 2 bases to trimming and J lost 7 bases; unmatched junction nucleotides: 1.

This sequence joins TRBV15 and TRBJ2-1; TRBD2 matches 14 bases. CDR1 is LNHNV and CDR2 is YYDKDF in the germline V gene (reference sequence). The length of the CDR3 is 16 residues. The V and J ends lost 6 bases and 3 bases, in that order; junction bases with no gene match: 4. The CDR3 nucleotides are TGTGCCACCAGGGGGACTAGCGGGGGAGGCTACAATGAGCAGTTCTTC. Translation gives CATRGTSGGGYNEQFF. Variable domain in full (rest from reference TRBV15 and TRBJ2-1): DAMVIQNPRYQVTQFGKPVTLSCSQTLNHNVMYWYQQKSSQAPKLLFHYYDKDFNNEADTPDNFQSRRPNTSFCFLDIRSPGLGDTAMYLCATRGTSGGGYNEQFFGPGTRLTVL.

A single count supports this clone. The chain employs TRBV7-6 and TRBJ2-1; weak D call: TRBD2 (6 bases). V was clipped by 1 base and J by 4 bases, with 14 bases between them. Germline V lookup: CDR1 SGHVS, CDR2 FNYEAQ. The CDR3 spans 16 residues. This chain's CDR3 is CASSLDTGDVYNEQFF. CDR3 sequence (DNA): TGTGCCAGCAGCTTAGATACGGGAGACGTGTACAATGAGCAGTTCTTC.

J is TRBJ2-1 and V is TRBV5-1; 7 positions match TRBD2. This CDR3 comprises 15 residues. V trimming: 4 bases; J trimming: 7 bases; junction bases outside the gene matches: 11. Per germline, CDR1 SGHRS and CDR2 YFSETQ. CDR3 nucleotides: TGCGCCAGCAGCACCACTAGCGTGGGCCCAAATGAGCAGTTCTTC. Amino acid sequence: CASSTTSVGPNEQFF.

This clone has a handful of counts. The chain carries TRBV12-5 and TRBJ2-3, with 11 bases matching TRBD2. Trimming cost V 4 bases and J 0 bases; bases outside gene matches: 3. CDR3 length equals 16 residues. Germline V CDR1 and CDR2: LGHNT, FRNRAP. In DNA, the CDR3 is TGTGCTAGTGGTTCTTGGACTAGCGGGAGCACAGATACGCAGTATTTT. Its translation is CASGSWTSGSTDTQYF.

This chain uses TRBV7-2 with TRBJ2-5, with D perhaps matching TRBD2 (5 bases). Deletions cut 5 bases from V and 4 bases from J, with 20 bases between. The CDR3 totals 16 residues. Per the germline V gene, CDR1 is SGHTA and CDR2 is FQGNSA. This CDR3 is CASSIWTASGGETQYF. The CDR3 DNA reads as TGTGCCAGCAGCATATGGACGGCGTCTGGAGGAGAGACCCAGTACTTC.

J is TRBJ1-2 and V is TRBV6-6; weak D call: TRBD1 (6 bases). In germline, CDR1 is MNHNY, CDR2 SVGAGI (reference sequence). The ends were cut back, 4 bases at V and 2 bases at J, with 14 bases in the middle. This CDR3 is built from 15 residues. CDR3 DNA sequence: TGTGCCAGCAGTTCGCAGGGACAAGGGAACTATGGCTACACCTTC. It yields the protein CASSSQGQGNYGYTF.

This chain links TRBV27 with TRBJ2-7, with TRBD1 matching 7 bases. V shed 5 bases and J 1 base; nucleotides not matched to a gene: 5. The CDR3 has 14 residues. Germline CDR1 is MNHEY and CDR2 is SMNVEV (reference sequence). The chain's CDR3 is CASSETGWSYEQYF. Here the CDR3 DNA reads TGTGCCAGCAGTGAGACAGGGTGGTCCTACGAGCAGTACTTC.

A few counts support this clone. V gene TRBV2 combines with J gene TRBJ2-1, with TRBD2 matching over 10 bases. Germline lookup yields CDR1 SNHLY and CDR2 FYNNEI. Trimming took 3 bases from V and 7 from J; bases not matched to a gene: 6. The CDR3 length is 15 residues. The DNA of the CDR3 is TGTGCCAGCAGTGAGGCTAGCGGGAGTTCGAATGAGCAGTTCTTC. This codes for CASSEASGSSNEQFF.

In its sample, this clone was seen once. This chain uses TRBV7-8 with TRBJ2-7; D remains unclear. The germline V gene encodes CDR1 SGHVS and CDR2 FQNEAQ. V dropped 3 bases and J dropped 3 bases, with 15 bases sitting between them. CDR3 length: 15 amino acids. CDR3 nucleotide sequence: TGTGCCAGCAGCTTGCAAGGTTGGCGGTACTACGAGCAGTACTTC. This sequence encodes CASSLQGWRYYEQYF. The whole variable domain, remainder taken from reference TRBV7-8 and TRBJ2-7, is GAGVSQSPRYKVAKRGQDVALRCDPISGHVSLFWYQQALGQGPEFLTYFQNEAQLDKSGLPSDRFFAERPEGSVSTLKIQRTQQEDSAVYLCASSLQGWRYYEQYFGPGTRLTVT.

This clone showed up just once. The chain links TRBV5-6 to TRBJ2-7, with D hard to call. Germline CDR1 SGHDT, CDR2 YYEEEE. V was cut by 1 base and J by 2 bases, with 10 bases left in between. The CDR3 totals 14 residues. The CDR3 region has the DNA TGTGCCAGCAGCTTGTTCCTGGCCCCCTACGAGCAGTACTTC. Its translation: CASSLFLAPYEQYF.

The V call is TRBV5-4, the J call TRBJ2-3; D unresolved. Between the trimmed V and J ends, which lost 4 bases and 3 bases, there was a span of 15 bases. CDR1 is SGHNT, CDR2 YYREEE, per germline (reference sequence). The CDR3 contains 15 residues. The CDR3 DNA is TGTGCCAGCAGCCAAGACTCCCAACGGACAGATACGCAGTATTTT. Translated, it gives CASSQDSQRTDTQYF.

DNA of the CDR3: TGTGCCAGCAGCTCGGTGAGCGGGAGGGCCGGGTGGGAGCAGTTCTTC. As protein: CASSSVSGRAGWEQFF. The V call is TRBV7-3, the J call TRBJ2-1; 10 bases fit TRBD2. The germline V gene has CDR1 SGHTA and CDR2 FQGTGA. Trimming at V came to 4 bases and at J to 10 bases, leaving 13 bases not matched to a gene. The CDR3 loop spans 16 amino acids.

This clone has only a few counts. The chain recombines TRBV30 with TRBJ2-1; perhaps TRBD2 as D (6 bases). Trimming cost V 1 base and J 3 bases, with 19 bases left between them. The CDR3 extends over 17 amino acids. Germline V CDR1 and CDR2: GTSNPN, SVGIG (reference sequence). CDR3 coding DNA: TGTGCCTGGAGTGCCCCCACCTCACGCGGGATCTACAATGAGCAGTTCTTC. This encodes CAWSAPTSRGIYNEQFF.

The chain joins TRBV1 to TRBJ1-1; the tabulated D call, TRBD1, remains unverified against the DNA. TRBV1 is a known pseudogene. The CDR3 loop spans 11 amino acids. The CDR3 reads CTSSHHTEAFF. The CDR3 DNA sequence: TGCACCAGCAGCCATCATACTGAAGCTTTCTTT.

This clone was seen a few times. CDR3: CASSPPGLRTSTGELFF. CDR3 sequence (DNA): TGTGCCAGCTCACCACCGGGGTTAAGGACTTCTACCGGGGAGCTGTTTTTT. This rearrangement joins TRBV18 to TRBJ2-2; D is perhaps TRBD2 (5 bases). V was trimmed by 0 bases and J by 5 bases, leaving 16 bases between them. This CDR3 contains 17 residues. In germline, CDR1 is KGHSH, CDR2 LQKENI.

V and J are TRBV4-3 and TRBJ2-5, with TRBD2 matching 14 bases. Germline V gives CDR1 LGHNA, CDR2 YSLEER. This CDR3 has 18 amino acids. V lost 3 bases and J lost 1; bases outside the gene matches: 7. This chain's CDR3 is CASSHRRLAGGAQETQYF. CDR3 sequence (DNA): TGCGCCAGCAGCCACCGAAGACTAGCGGGAGGGGCCCAAGAGACCCAGTACTTC.

The chain couples TRBV19 to TRBJ2-5, with 9 positions matching TRBD1. V gave up 5 bases and J gave up 3 bases; unmatched junction bases: 10. Germline V gene lookup returns CDR1 LNHDA and CDR2 SQIVND (reference sequence). This CDR3 region has 16 residues. DNA for the CDR3: TGTGCCAGTAGTGTAAGAACAGGGGGCGTGAAAGAGACCCAGTACTTC. Translated: CASSVRTGGVKETQYF.

In this sample, this clone turned up a few times. The genes are TRBV6-1 and TRBJ1-2, with TRBD1 as a possible D gene (5 bases). The germline CDR1 and CDR2 sequences are MNHNS and SASEGT. This CDR3 comprises 13 residues. With 6 bases removed from V and 6 bases from J, the gap between germline ends came to 14 bases. The chain's CDR3 is CASRSAGFNGYTF. CDR3 sequence (DNA): TGTGCCAGCAGATCGGCAGGGTTCAATGGCTACACCTTC.

The chain links TRBV28 to TRBJ2-5, with TRBD2 as a possible D gene (6 bases). In germline, CDR1 is MDHEN, CDR2 SYDVKM. Deletions cut 5 bases from V and 4 bases from J, with 20 bases between. The CDR3 consists of 16 residues. CDR3 protein: CASSVHPGEIAETQYF. DNA of the CDR3: TGTGCCAGCAGTGTTCATCCGGGGGAGATTGCAGAGACCCAGTACTTC.

This chain links TRBV14 with TRBJ2-1; 10 bases agree with TRBD2. The CDR3 is 16 amino acids. Trimming removed 1 base from V and 5 bases from J; junction bases left unmatched: 5. Germline V gene data show CDR1 as SGHDN and CDR2 as FVKESK. CDR3 sequence reads: CASSQVIGLADNEQFF. DNA for the CDR3: TGTGCCAGCAGCCAAGTCATCGGACTAGCGGACAATGAGCAGTTCTTC.

The chain links TRBV6-5 to TRBJ2-7, with D tentatively TRBD1 (6 bases). The V end lost 5 bases, the J end lost 1 base, and 15 bases lay between the germline ends. The CDR3 loop spans 15 amino acids. The germline V gene encodes CDR1 MNHEY and CDR2 SVGAGI. CDR3 bases: TGTGCCAGCAGTCCCGGGACACGGGGTTCCTACGAGCAGTACTTC. This codes for CASSPGTRGSYEQYF.

This clone was seen more than once but under ten times. This sequence joins TRBV7-6 and TRBJ1-3, with 10 bases lining up with TRBD1. The ends lost 0 bases at V and 4 bases at J; junction bases unmatched: 18. Germline V lookup: CDR1 SGHVS, CDR2 FNYEAQ. The CDR3 length is 21 residues. This CDR3 reads CASSLARPGQGPILRGNTIYF. The CDR3 DNA reads TGTGCCAGCAGCTTAGCGCGACCGGGACAGGGGCCGATTCTGAGGGGAAACACCATATATTTT.

The chain employs TRBV4-3 and TRBJ1-6; D is undetermined. This CDR3 region has 13 residues. V was pared by 0 bases and J by 9 bases, with 6 bases between. Germline lookup yields CDR1 LGHNA and CDR2 YSLEER. This chain's CDR3 is CASSQDRVSPLHF. CDR3 bases: TGCGCCAGCAGCCAAGATCGAGTTTCACCCCTCCACTTT.

This clone was seen a handful of times. The chain uses TRBV4-2 and TRBJ2-1; 8 bases fit TRBD2. The CDR3 runs to 19 residues. Trimming cost V 0 bases and J 1 base; bases outside gene matches: 11. Germline V gives CDR1 LGHNA, CDR2 YNFKEQ. This chain's CDR3 is CASSQDFTDTSGSYNEQFF. The CDR3 coding sequence is TGTGCCAGCAGCCAAGATTTCACAGACACTAGCGGATCCTACAATGAGCAGTTCTTC.

This chain uses TRBV27 with TRBJ2-7, with 10 nucleotides matching TRBD1. The CDR3 runs 16 residues. The J segment lost 4 bases and the V segment lost 0 bases, leaving 6 bases of the junction unmatched. Germline V lookup: CDR1 MNHEY, CDR2 SMNVEV (reference sequence). The CDR3 loop reads CASSLSGTGDIYEQYF. The CDR3, as DNA: TGTGCCAGCAGTTTATCCGGGACAGGGGATATATACGAGCAGTACTTC.

The chain carries TRBV9 and TRBJ2-3, with TRBD2 matching 7 bases. V shed 3 bases and J 1 base; nucleotides not matched to a gene: 5. The CDR3 is 15 residues long. Germline CDR1 SGDLS, CDR2 YYNGEE. This CDR3 is CASSGGGYGTDTQYF. The CDR3 DNA reads TGTGCCAGCAGCGGGGGGGGGTATGGCACAGATACGCAGTATTTT.